This T cell receptor beta chain was observed in a study of cytomegalovirus exposure and HLA in healthy donors. Study-level points and caveats: The classifier reportedly diagnosed cytomegalovirus status with high specificity and sensitivity. A list of around 150 TCR beta chains associated with cytomegalovirus was given. Clusters of TCRs from the first cohort tended to co-occur in the approximately 120 validation repertoires (as a later analysis found).

Regarding this clone: Its antigen is still unknown.

CDR3 length: 13 residues. Germline-derived CDR1 and CDR2 are MNHNY and SVGAGI (reference sequence). The V end lost 0 bases, the J end lost 5 bases, and 7 bases lay between the germline ends. The assay was immunoSEQ multiplex PCR, and TCRdb's table has in-frame clones only and misses some. Of about 110,000 clones detected, approximately 85% appear once; the ten largest clones hold around 3.1%. The donors were in the approximately 110-subject validation cohort; that cohort was separate from the roughly 700-subject first cohort. Sequencing was done on a sample of PBMCs. The gene calls are TRBV6-6 and TRBJ1-1; D is undetermined. The origin of this receptor is a woman between 18 and 29 years old in good health and CMV-seronegative. CDR3 residues: CASSYSRGTEAFF. Here the CDR3 DNA reads TGTGCCAGCAGTTACTCGAGAGGGACTGAAGCTTTCTTT.